The T cell receptor (beta chain) described here comes from a study of T cells after yellow fever vaccination. By 5'RACE template switching, TCR cDNA was produced, with a universal primer site and UMIs added in the process. In TCRdb, the 5' RACE reads were re-called with MiXCR into one record per CDR3 protein. The sample consists of around 340,000 distinct CDR3 sequences, 7.5% to 9% of them appearing once. Germline lookup yields CDR1 SGHTA and CDR2 FQGNSA. Trimming stripped 5 bases from V and 7 bases from J, with 9 bases between. The CDR3 is 12 amino acids. Broader study findings: A weaker secondary response peaked on day 5, the primary on day 15. Boosting was followed by the reappearance of most primary-vaccination clones (roughly 95% CD4, roughly 90% CD8).

At least ten counts were recorded for this clonotype. The antigen is undetermined. The sequencing here drew on PBMCs, taken on the day of the first yellow fever vaccination. The TCR was taken from a man aged 18-30 years who received the YFV17D yellow fever vaccine. The V gene is TRBV7-2, the J gene TRBJ2-1, with D maybe TRBD1 (5 bases). Written as DNA, the CDR3 is TGTGCCAGCAGCCAAGCAGGGAATGAGCAGTTCTTC. Translation gives CASSQAGNEQFF.